Below are 27 T cell receptor beta chains sequenced from a single sample in a study of T cell responses to AZD1222 COVID-19 vaccine. Data came from immunoSEQ multiplex PCR; TCRdb stores just in-frame clones and leaves some out. Here the sample spans about 94,000 clones, nearly 90% being singletons. Sequencing used peripheral blood, obtained on day 0 of AZD1222 vaccination. The receptors shown here come from an adult in good health.

The chain's CDR3 is CASSLKGGGAVTGELFF. Written as DNA, the CDR3 is TGTGCCAGTAGTCTAAAGGGAGGGGGCGCGGTTACCGGGGAGCTGTTTTTT. The V and J genes are TRBV19 and TRBJ2-2; either TRBD1 or TRBD2 may fit D (7 bases each). From germline, CDR1 is LNHDA and CDR2 SQIVND (reference sequence). The CDR3 contains 17 residues. V lost 5 bases and J 5 bases, leaving 21 bases between the germline ends.

V and J are TRBV7-9 and TRBJ2-2; TRBD1 matches at 7 bases. Per the germline V gene, CDR1 is SEHNR and CDR2 is FQNEAQ (reference sequence). CDR3 size: 17 residues. V gave up 5 bases and J gave up 1 base; unmatched junction bases: 10. CDR3 sequence (DNA): TGTGCCAGCAGCGCCCCACCGGGACAGAGGAACACCGGGGAGCTGTTTTTT. Translating it yields CASSAPPGQRNTGELFF. Drawing the rest from reference TRBV7-9 and TRBJ2-2, the complete variable domain is DTGVSQNPRHKITKRGQNVTFRCDPISEHNRLYWYRQTLGQGPEFLTYFQNEAQLEKSRLLSDRFSAERPKGSFSTLEIQRTEQGDSAMYLCASSAPPGQRNTGELFFGEGSRLTVL.

V and J are TRBV2 and TRBJ1-1; D unclear. CDR3 length equals 15 residues. The V end lost 6 bases, the J end lost 0 bases, and 14 bases lay between the germline ends. Germline V gene lookup returns CDR1 SNHLY and CDR2 FYNNEI. The CDR3 reads CASRDELVVNTEAFF. In DNA form, the CDR3 reads TGTGCCAGCAGAGATGAGCTCGTGGTGAACACTGAAGCTTTCTTT. Complete variable domain (other parts from reference TRBV2 and TRBJ1-1): EPEVTQTPSHQVTQMGQEVILRCVPISNHLYFYWYRQILGQKVEFLVSFYNNEISEKSEIFDDQFSVERPDGSNFTLKIRSTKLEDSAMYFCASRDELVVNTEAFFGQGTRLTVV.

This clone was observed a single time. The chain couples TRBV4-1 to TRBJ2-2; 8 positions match TRBD1. Germline CDR1 MGHRA, CDR2 YSYEKL. The CDR3 is 16 residues long. With V trimmed by 3 bases and J by 4 bases, 7 bases remained unmatched. The CDR3 DNA is TGCGCCAGCAGCCAGGTGGGACAGGATCCCACCGGGGAGCTGTTTTTT. Protein: CASSQVGQDPTGELFF.

The V and J genes are TRBV7-6 and TRBJ1-1; tentative D call: TRBD1 (6 bases). The V gene's germline CDR1 is SGHVS and CDR2 FNYEAQ. The V end was cut by 5 bases, the J end by 1 base, with 14 bases between. The CDR3 spans 15 residues. CDR3 in amino acids: CASSPPQGTNTEAFF. The CDR3 DNA reads as TGTGCCAGCAGCCCCCCACAGGGTACGAACACTGAAGCTTTCTTT.

The chain combines TRBV19 with TRBJ1-6; 8 bases agree with TRBD1. Unmatched junction bases numbered 11, after V lost 3 bases and J lost 7 bases. The germline V gene encodes CDR1 LNHDA and CDR2 SQIVND (reference sequence). This CDR3 is 17 amino acids long. The CDR3, as DNA: TGTGCCAGTAGTATTGGACAGGGAAGGTTTAAAAATTCACCCCTCCACTTT. Translating it yields CASSIGQGRFKNSPLHF.

This chain links TRBV7-6 with TRBJ2-6; a weak D match, TRBD1 (6 bases). Germline assignment: CDR1 SGHVS and CDR2 FNYEAQ. Trimming took off 2 bases at V and 0 bases at J, with 20 bases between the two ends. There are 20 residues in the CDR3. This CDR3 is CASSLRQARVEHSGANVLTF. CDR3 coding DNA: TGTGCCAGCAGCTTAAGACAGGCCCGCGTAGAACACTCTGGGGCCAACGTCCTGACTTTC.

The V gene is TRBV9, the J gene TRBJ2-3; 7 nucleotides match TRBD1. Germline CDR1 is SGDLS and CDR2 is YYNGEE. The V segment lost 5 bases and the J segment 3 bases; nucleotides outside the gene matches: 12. The CDR3 totals 16 residues. The CDR3 here is CASSLRGGAGTDTQYF. CDR3 coding DNA: TGTGCCAGCAGTCTAAGAGGGGGCGCTGGGACAGATACGCAGTATTTT.

V gene TRBV4-3 combines with J gene TRBJ2-7, with no clear D. Trimming pared 1 base from V and 0 bases from J, leaving 10 bases between. The CDR3 has 15 residues. Germline loops: CDR1 LGHNA, CDR2 YSLEER. Here the CDR3 DNA reads TGCGCCAGCAGCCAAGGCGTGGCCGACTCCTACGAGCAGTACTTC. It specifies CASSQGVADSYEQYF.

The V gene is TRBV3-1 (or the pseudogene TRBV3-2), the J gene TRBJ1-2, with unresolved D. V was pared by 0 bases and J by 8 bases, with 13 bases between. The CDR3 runs 14 residues. Germline assignment: CDR1 LGHDT and CDR2 YNNKEL (reference sequence). The CDR3 sequence: CASSQEGGFSGYTF. Written as DNA, the CDR3 is TGTGCCAGCAGCCAAGAAGGAGGTTTCAGCGGCTACACCTTC.

This clone was seen just once. V is TRBV3-1 (or the pseudogene TRBV3-2) and J is TRBJ2-1; D may be TRBD2 (6 bases). Trimming pared 4 bases from V and 6 bases from J, leaving 13 bases between. Germline loops: CDR1 LGHDT, CDR2 YNNKEL (reference sequence). The CDR3 is 14 residues long. The CDR3 loop reads CASSRMTRSNEQFF. CDR3 nucleotide sequence: TGTGCCAGCAGCCGCATGACTAGGAGCAATGAGCAGTTCTTC.

This chain connects TRBV6-5 to TRBJ1-2; 9 bases line up with TRBD1. Germline V gives CDR1 MNHEY, CDR2 SVGAGI. The trim removed 6 bases at V and 4 bases at J, leaving 3 bases unmatched. The CDR3 has 13 residues. Here the CDR3 DNA reads TGTGCCAGCAGACCACAGGGGGCCTATGGCTACACCTTC. It is translated as CASRPQGAYGYTF.

The CDR3 loop reads CASSLGRQGLSSPLHF. The CDR3 region has the DNA TGTGCCAGCAGCTTAGGTCGACAGGGGCTAAGTTCACCCCTCCACTTT. The chain joins TRBV7-8 to TRBJ1-6; 8 bases are a match to TRBD1. CDR3 length: 16 residues. Unmatched junction bases numbered 8, after V lost 1 base and J lost 9 bases. Per germline, CDR1 SGHVS and CDR2 FQNEAQ.

The J gene is TRBJ1-3, the V gene TRBV3-1 (or the pseudogene TRBV3-2); TRBD1 might be the D (5 bases). V dropped 5 bases and J dropped 9 bases, with 20 bases sitting between them. Germline loops: CDR1 LGHDT, CDR2 YNNKEL (reference sequence). This CDR3 contains 15 residues. Here the CDR3 reads CASSAARSYGATIYF. The CDR3 DNA is TGTGCCAGCAGCGCGGCCAGGTCCTACGGGGCCACCATATATTTT.

This chain uses TRBV6-1 with TRBJ2-1; 7 bases line up with TRBD1. The CDR3 contains 15 residues. After removal of 3 bases from V and 6 bases from J, the junction contained 8 bases not matched to a gene. Germline values: CDR1 MNHNS, CDR2 SASEGT. The CDR3 loop reads CASSELQGNPNEQFF. Here the CDR3 DNA reads TGTGCCAGCAGTGAGTTACAGGGGAACCCCAATGAGCAGTTCTTC.

This clone has only a few counts. The chain recombines TRBV4-2 with TRBJ2-1, with D possibly being TRBD2 (5 bases). Germline V gene sequence: CDR1 LGHNA, CDR2 YNFKEQ. V gave up 0 bases and J gave up 6 bases, with 9 bases separating them. This CDR3 region has 14 residues. The CDR3 coding sequence is TGTGCCAGCAGCCAAGATACACTAGTCAATGAGCAGTTCTTC. This codes for CASSQDTLVNEQFF.

The chain links TRBV3-1 (or the pseudogene TRBV3-2) to TRBJ1-5; D unclear. The CDR3 totals 15 residues. Germline V gene data show CDR1 as LGHDT and CDR2 as YNNKEL (reference sequence). Deletions cut 5 bases from V and 4 bases from J, with 15 bases between. The CDR3 region is CASSARVGDNQPQHF. The DNA for the CDR3 is TGTGCCAGCAGCGCCCGAGTTGGGGATAATCAGCCCCAGCATTTT.

CDR3 amino acids: CASSPQGGLSYEQYF. The CDR3 region has the DNA TGTGCCAGCAGCCCACAAGGAGGGTTGAGCTACGAGCAGTACTTC. This rearrangement joins TRBV7-2 to TRBJ2-7, with D possibly TRBD2 on 6 matching bases. Germline V gene lookup returns CDR1 SGHTA and CDR2 FQGNSA. CDR3 size: 15 residues. V was trimmed by 5 bases and J by 3 bases, leaving 17 bases between them.

The chain employs TRBV30 and TRBJ2-7; 12 bases map to TRBD2. CDR3 size: 17 residues. CDR1 and CDR2 from the germline V gene are GTSNPN and SVGIG (reference sequence). J was trimmed by 0 bases and V by 0 bases; bases with no gene match: 6. Here the CDR3 reads CAWSVRLAGGISYEQYF. DNA for the CDR3: TGTGCCTGGAGTGTACGGCTAGCGGGGGGGATCTCCTACGAGCAGTACTTC.

The CDR3 sequence is CASSPPVGYTGELFF. The CDR3 nucleotides read TGTGCCAGCTCACCACCGGTGGGGTATACCGGGGAGCTGTTTTTT. The chain combines TRBV18 with TRBJ2-2; D not resolved. The CDR3 length is 15 residues. Trimming pared 0 bases from V and 5 bases from J, leaving 10 bases between. CDR1 is KGHSH and CDR2 is LQKENI in the germline V gene.

The chain couples TRBV29-1 to TRBJ2-7, with TRBD1 as a possible D gene (6 bases). The ends were cut back, 5 bases at V and 6 bases at J, with 14 bases in the middle. CDR1 and CDR2 (germline): SQVTM, ANQGSEA. The CDR3 length is 12 residues. The CDR3 DNA follows: TGCAGCGTTCGGGACATAACGGGCGAGCAGTACTTC. It codes for CSVRDITGEQYF.

The V gene is TRBV12-3 or TRBV12-4, the J gene TRBJ1-1; D not certain. This CDR3 has 13 residues. Deletions cut 3 bases from V and 7 bases from J, with 12 bases between. CDR3 sequence: CASSLLGGSEAFF. CDR3 DNA: TGTGCCAGCAGTTTGCTGGGAGGGAGTGAAGCTTTCTTT.

As DNA, the CDR3 is TGTGCCAGCAGCTCGTCCCAAGGCACTGAAGCTTTCTTT. Translating gives CASSSSQGTEAFF. This chain links TRBV7-9 with TRBJ1-1; D is unclear. Germline V CDR1 and CDR2: SEHNR, FQNEAQ (reference sequence). The CDR3 is made up of 13 amino acids. V dropped 4 bases and J dropped 4 bases, with 10 bases sitting between them.

The chain joins TRBV7-2 to TRBJ2-1, with 7 bases lining up with TRBD2. Germline V gene sequence: CDR1 SGHTA, CDR2 FQGNSA. The CDR3 runs to 13 residues. J was trimmed by 14 bases and V by 6 bases; bases with no gene match: 13. Here the CDR3 reads CASRSNLAVEEFF. The CDR3 region has the DNA TGTGCCAGCAGGTCCAACCTAGCGGTAGAGGAGTTCTTC.

V and J are TRBV7-9 and TRBJ2-1, with D possibly called TRBD1 or TRBD2 (6 bases each). The CDR3 loop spans 13 amino acids. The V end was cut by 2 bases, the J end by 9 bases, with 11 bases between. Germline V gene sequence: CDR1 SEHNR, CDR2 FQNEAQ (reference sequence). Here the CDR3 reads CASSLTGAVEQFF. The CDR3 DNA reads as TGTGCCAGCAGCTTAACGGGGGCGGTTGAGCAGTTCTTC.

This rearrangement joins TRBV19 to TRBJ2-1, with D perhaps matching TRBD1 (5 bases). The CDR3 length is 14 residues. Trimming shortened V by 7 bases and J by 3 bases, and 13 bases separated the two germline ends. Germline V CDR1 and CDR2: LNHDA, SQIVND (reference sequence). CDR3 in amino acids: CASTLDSVYNEQFF. CDR3 DNA sequence: TGTGCCAGTACTCTCGACAGTGTCTACAATGAGCAGTTCTTC. The full variable domain, with the rest looked up from reference TRBV19 and TRBJ2-1, is DGGITQSPKYLFRKEGQNVTLSCEQNLNHDAMYWYRQDPGQGLRLIYYSQIVNDFQKGDIAEGYSVSREKKESFPLTVTSAQKNPTAFYLCASTLDSVYNEQFFGPGTRLTVL.

The rearrangement uses TRBV7-9 and TRBJ2-7; D is possibly TRBD1 (5 bases). Trimming removed 5 bases at V and 2 bases at J, with 16 bases between. The CDR3 has 15 residues. Germline V gives CDR1 SEHNR, CDR2 FQNEAQ (reference sequence). The DNA of the CDR3 is TGTGCCAGCAGCCCAGGACAAAATTGGGCCTACGAGCAGTACTTC. As protein: CASSPGQNWAYEQYF.